This passage covers 21 T cell receptor beta chains from one sample sequenced in a study of beta chain features in type 1 diabetes. General observations from the study: Within each of all four CD4+ subsets, Type 1 diabetes patients had TCRB CDR3s that were moderately but significantly shorter.

Reverse transcribing all isolated RNA meant expressed TCRB transcripts were sequenced. This table comes from immunoSEQ multiplex PCR, and its TCRdb copy is limited to in-frame clones, with some not included. The table shows about 260,000 clones, with roughly 22% occurring only once. No antigen has been identified for these receptors. Source material: naive CD4+ T cells from blood. These TCRs come from a woman aged 35 to 49 with type 1 diabetes.

V usage is TRBV5-1 and J usage is TRBJ1-2, with TRBD1 as a possible D gene (6 bases). Germline V gene lookup returns CDR1 SGHRS and CDR2 YFSETQ. The CDR3 spans 14 residues. V was trimmed by 2 bases and J by 6 bases, leaving 14 bases between them. The CDR3 spells CASSFAGDGHGYTF. In DNA form, the CDR3 reads TGCGCCAGCAGCTTTGCAGGGGACGGGCATGGCTACACCTTC. Full variable domain (remainder filled in from reference TRBV5-1 and TRBJ1-2): KAGVTQTPRYLIKTRGQQVTLSCSPISGHRSVSWYQQTPGQGLQFLFEYFSETQRNKGNFPGRFSGRQFSNSRSEMNVSTLELGDSALYLCASSFAGDGHGYTFGSGTRLTVV.

The sample holds a few counts of this clone. The V gene is TRBV5-1, the J gene TRBJ2-5; 8 positions match TRBD2. CDR1 SGHRS and CDR2 YFSETQ come from the germline V gene. The CDR3 has 12 residues. J gave up 5 bases and V 7 bases, and 4 bases lay outside the gene matches. DNA for the CDR3: TGCGCCAGCCGGGGGGGACGGGAGACCCAGTACTTC. This translates into CASRGGRETQYF.

This clone appeared a few times. V usage is TRBV7-9 and J usage is TRBJ1-2; 8 bases align to TRBD1. Germline V lookup: CDR1 SEHNR, CDR2 FQNEAQ (reference sequence). Trimming at V came to 5 bases and at J to 1 base, leaving 3 bases not matched to a gene. This CDR3 is 14 amino acids long. In DNA, the CDR3 is TGTGCCAGCAGCGTCGGACAGGGTAACTATGGCTACACCTTC. Its translation: CASSVGQGNYGYTF.

The CDR3 DNA is TGTGCCAGCAGCGTAGGAGGACAGGGGCGGCAAGATACGCAGTATTTT. This sequence encodes CASSVGGQGRQDTQYF. The gene calls are TRBV9 and TRBJ2-3; 9 nucleotides align to TRBD1. This CDR3 is 16 amino acids long. The trim removed 0 bases at V and 5 bases at J, leaving 7 bases unmatched. The germline CDR1 and CDR2 sequences are SGDLS and YYNGEE.

This clone was seen only a few times. The chain uses TRBV7-9 and TRBJ1-2; 7 positions match TRBD1. CDR1 is SEHNR, CDR2 FQNEAQ, per germline (reference sequence). The CDR3 runs to 14 residues. J lost 7 bases, V lost 6 bases, and 11 bases had no gene match. The CDR3 protein is CASRGDTDRPGYTF. Here the CDR3 DNA reads TGTGCCAGCAGGGGGGACACGGACAGGCCTGGCTACACCTTC. The full variable domain, its missing parts supplied by reference TRBV7-9 and TRBJ1-2, is DTGVSQNPRHKITKRGQNVTFRCDPISEHNRLYWYRQTLGQGPEFLTYFQNEAQLEKSRLLSDRFSAERPKGSFSTLEIQRTEQGDSAMYLCASRGDTDRPGYTFGSGTRLTVV.

This clone was picked up a small number of times. The chain joins TRBV7-3 to TRBJ2-5; perhaps TRBD1 as D (6 bases). CDR3 size: 13 residues. The V and J ends lost 2 bases and 2 bases respectively, with 6 bases between them. Germline V lookup: CDR1 SGHTA, CDR2 FQGTGA. CDR3 nucleotide sequence: TGTGCCAGCAGCTTAGACAGGCAAGAGACCCAGTACTTC. This sequence encodes CASSLDRQETQYF.

This clone was detected only a few times. This chain connects TRBV6-6 to TRBJ2-1; perhaps TRBD2 as D (6 bases). The length of the CDR3 is 15 residues. V lost 6 bases to trimming and J lost 2 bases, with 14 bases between them. From germline, CDR1 is MNHNY and CDR2 SVGAGI (reference sequence). CDR3 bases: TGTGCCAGCAGGAGAATAGCGGAAGCCTACAATGAGCAGTTCTTC. Translation gives CASRRIAEAYNEQFF.

In this sample, this clone turned up once. The chain uses TRBV18 and TRBJ1-1; perhaps TRBD1 as D (5 bases). This CDR3 has 14 residues. V was trimmed by 3 bases and J by 1 base, leaving 9 bases between them. CDR1 is KGHSH, CDR2 LQKENI, per germline. The CDR3 loop is CASSPRRGNTEAFF. As DNA, the CDR3 is TGTGCCAGCTCACCGCGGAGGGGGAACACTGAAGCTTTCTTT.

In this sample, this clone turned up a few times. The chain carries TRBV5-4 and TRBJ2-3, with D possibly being TRBD2 (5 bases). CDR1 is SGHNT and CDR2 is YYREEE in the germline V gene (reference sequence). V dropped 1 base and J dropped 1 base, with 13 bases sitting between them. The CDR3 is made up of 16 amino acids. The CDR3 DNA follows: TGTGCCAGCAGCTTGAATCGGGGAAGCGGCACAGATACGCAGTATTTT. Its protein is CASSLNRGSGTDTQYF. Full variable domain (outside the CDR3, taken from reference TRBV5-4 and TRBJ2-3): ETGVTQSPTHLIKTRGQQVTLRCSSQSGHNTVSWYQQALGQGPQFIFQYYREEENGRGNFPPRFSGLQFPNYSSELNVNALELDDSALYLCASSLNRGSGTDTQYFGPGTRLTVL.

This clone was counted a few times. The rearrangement links TRBV28 to TRBJ2-1, with TRBD1 matching over 7 bases. The trim removed 5 bases at V and 8 bases at J, leaving 6 bases unmatched. Germline V gives CDR1 MDHEN, CDR2 SYDVKM. The CDR3 runs 13 residues. The CDR3 here is CASSRTGRDEQFF. The CDR3 coding sequence is TGTGCCAGCAGTCGGACAGGAAGGGATGAGCAGTTCTTC.

This clone turned up a few times. The rearrangement links TRBV18 to TRBJ2-1, with 9 bases that match TRBD1. This CDR3 comprises 15 residues. Germline CDR1 KGHSH, CDR2 LQKENI. Germline trimming cut 4 bases from V and 7 bases from J; bases unmatched to any gene: 8. The DNA for the CDR3 is TGTGCCAGCTCACGAGGACAGGGGAATCTGAATGAGCAGTTCTTC. This translates into CASSRGQGNLNEQFF.

V usage is TRBV4-3 and J usage is TRBJ2-1; 9 positions agree with TRBD1. Per the germline V gene, CDR1 is LGHNA and CDR2 is YSLEER. V was pared by 1 base and J by 6 bases, with 4 bases of the junction left unmatched. This CDR3 contains 15 residues. The CDR3 is CASSQGQGDRNEQFF. The CDR3 DNA sequence: TGCGCCAGCAGCCAAGGACAGGGGGATCGCAATGAGCAGTTCTTC.

The V call is TRBV19, the J call TRBJ2-1; the match to TRBD2 covers 11 bases. Germline CDR1 and CDR2: LNHDA and SQIVND (reference sequence). Trimming took 2 bases from V and 4 from J; bases not matched to a gene: 13. The CDR3 consists of 19 residues. CDR3 nucleotides: TGTGCCAGTAGTATACAACTAGCGGGAGCTTCCGTTCTTTACAATGAGCAGTTCTTC. Its translation is CASSIQLAGASVLYNEQFF.

This clone was recorded a few times. This rearrangement joins TRBV9 to TRBJ2-1, with TRBD1 matching 7 bases. Germline loops: CDR1 SGDLS, CDR2 YYNGEE. This CDR3 contains 15 residues. The junction had 10 bases not matched to a gene; V was cut back by 4 bases and J by 6 bases. The CDR3 nucleotides are TGTGCCAGCAGCTACGGGACAGCTACTTCCAATGAGCAGTTCTTC. Translation gives CASSYGTATSNEQFF.

The gene calls are TRBV5-4 and TRBJ1-2; 8 bases are shared with TRBD1. The CDR3 sequence is 13 residues long. V shed 4 bases and J 4 bases; nucleotides not matched to a gene: 3. CDR1 and CDR2 (germline): SGHNT, YYREEE (reference sequence). CDR3 amino acids: CASSRGQAYGYTF. The CDR3, as DNA: TGTGCCAGCAGCCGGGGACAGGCCTATGGCTACACCTTC.

The genes are TRBV29-1 and TRBJ2-3; 10 bases are a match to TRBD2. The V gene's germline CDR1 is SQVTM and CDR2 ANQGSEA. Germline trimming cut 6 bases from V and 5 bases from J; bases unmatched to any gene: 8. The CDR3 covers 14 residues. CDR3 sequence (DNA): TGCAGCGTAGTAGGGACTAGCGCAGGAGATACGCAGTATTTT. It codes for CSVVGTSAGDTQYF.

This chain's CDR3 is CASSQERNSPLHF. CDR3 in DNA: TGCGCCAGCAGCCAAGAGAGAAATTCACCCCTCCACTTT. The chain employs TRBV4-3 and TRBJ1-6; D not resolved. From germline, CDR1 is LGHNA and CDR2 YSLEER. The CDR3 covers 13 residues. V lost 0 bases and J lost 7, with 4 bases in between.

This clone was seen a few times. The genes are TRBV23-1 and TRBJ1-6, with TRBD1 as a possible D gene (5 bases). TRBV23-1 is marked as an open reading frame, function uncertain. This CDR3 region has 17 residues. Trimming shortened V by 2 bases and J by 0 bases, and 11 bases separated the two germline ends. This CDR3 reads CASSQINRSSYNSPLHF. Here the CDR3 DNA reads TGCGCCAGCAGTCAAATAAACAGGAGCTCCTATAATTCACCCCTCCACTTT.

This chain uses TRBV7-9 with TRBJ2-7; TRBD2 might be the D (6 bases). The CDR3 spans 14 residues. CDR1 is SEHNR and CDR2 is FQNEAQ in the germline V gene (reference sequence). Trimming shortened V by 3 bases and J by 3 bases, and 12 bases separated the two germline ends. The CDR3 loop is CASSLGLAIYEQYF. In nucleotides, the CDR3 is TGTGCCAGCAGCTTGGGTCTAGCGATCTACGAGCAGTACTTC. Filled out from reference TRBV7-9 and TRBJ2-7, the complete variable domain reads DTGVSQNPRHKITKRGQNVTFRCDPISEHNRLYWYRQTLGQGPEFLTYFQNEAQLEKSRLLSDRFSAERPKGSFSTLEIQRTEQGDSAMYLCASSLGLAIYEQYFGPGTRLTVT.

This chain connects TRBV7-3 to TRBJ2-3, with D perhaps matching TRBD1 (6 bases). The CDR3 totals 12 residues. CDR1 and CDR2 (germline): SGHTA, FQGTGA. V was cut by 5 bases and J by 10 bases, with 13 bases left in between. The CDR3 nucleotides are TGTGCCAGCAGCCTTACAGGGTTGGCGCAGTATTTT. As protein: CASSLTGLAQYF.

This clone occurred a few times. The rearrangement links TRBV5-6 to TRBJ1-5, with 7 bases matching TRBD1. Germline values: CDR1 SGHDT, CDR2 YYEEEE. The length of the CDR3 is 13 residues. V lost 4 bases and J lost 8; bases outside the gene matches: 6. CDR3 sequence (DNA): TGTGCCAGCAGCGCAGGGGGTAGGGAGCCCCAGCATTTT. It translates to CASSAGGREPQHF.